A single TCR beta chain is shown here with its context. The data were taken from a study of technical replicates of blood from four donors. Profiled with immunoSEQ multiplex PCR; TCRdb holds only in-frame clones, not every one. The data hold approximately 52,000 clones, with 80% to 95% observed a single time. Trimming stripped 3 bases from V and 8 bases from J, with 8 bases between. This CDR3 is built from 12 residues. Germline V lookup: CDR1 MNHNS, CDR2 SASEGT. The rearrangement uses TRBV6-1 and TRBJ1-5; D perhaps matches TRBD1 (5 bases). The TCR was taken from a human donor in good health. Some clones in this sample may be carry-over from other donors' samples. Sequencing used PBMCs. CDR3 sequence: CASSDPTEPQHF. The CDR3 region has the DNA TGTGCCAGCAGTGACCCGACAGAGCCCCAGCATTTT.